What follows is one TCR beta chain and its context. Its specificity is unknown. This entry is derived from a study of T cell repertoires in cytomegalovirus infection. About the research overall: Based on public TCR beta signatures, there were indications of CMV infection and of a matching HLA type.

Study-wide results and limits: HLA-C-restricted TCR beta clonotypes specific for CMV led the ex vivo response.

Each CDR3 protein is one row after TCRdb ran MiXCR on the reads. The sample yields hundreds of thousands of distinct CDR3 sequences, over 25% seen once. The sample here was cultured CD8+ T cells from PBMCs, taken from culture after CMV antigen stimulation. The TCR was taken from a human donor in good health (CMV status not recorded). Some clones in this sample may be carry-over from other donors' samples.

CDR3 amino acids: CASSYAPWTGGAQYF. CDR3 nucleotide sequence: TGTGCCAGCAGTTACGCCCCCTGGACAGGGGGAGCCCAGTACTTC. V and J are TRBV6-6 and TRBJ2-5; 10 bases align to TRBD1. This CDR3 region has 15 residues. Germline V gives CDR1 MNHNY, CDR2 SVGAGI (reference sequence). V was clipped by 2 bases and J by 9 bases; unmatched bases: 9.